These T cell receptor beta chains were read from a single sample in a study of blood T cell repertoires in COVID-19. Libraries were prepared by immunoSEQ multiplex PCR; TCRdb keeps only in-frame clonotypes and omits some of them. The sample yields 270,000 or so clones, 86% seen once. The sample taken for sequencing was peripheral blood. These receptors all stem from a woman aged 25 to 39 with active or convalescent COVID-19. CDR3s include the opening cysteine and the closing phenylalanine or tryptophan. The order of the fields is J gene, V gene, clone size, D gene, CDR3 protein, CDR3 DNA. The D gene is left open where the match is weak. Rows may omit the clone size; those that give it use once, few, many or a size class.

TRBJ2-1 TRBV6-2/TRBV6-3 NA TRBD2 CASSYSGGRNEQFF TGTGCCAGCAGTTATAGCGGGGGGCGCAATGAGCAGTTCTTC
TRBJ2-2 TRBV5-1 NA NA CASSLAGTGELFF TGCGCCAGCAGCTTGGCCGGGACCGGGGAGCTGTTTTTT
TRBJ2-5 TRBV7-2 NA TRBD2 CASKSGGETQYF TGTGCCAGCAAGAGCGGGGGCGAGACCCAGTACTTC
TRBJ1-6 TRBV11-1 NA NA CASSAQGSPWALHF TGTGCCAGCAGCGCACAGGGATCACCTTGGGCCCTCCACTTT
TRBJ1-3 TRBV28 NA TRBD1 CASRDRGDGNTIYF TGTGCCAGCAGGGACAGGGGAGATGGAAACACCATATATTTT
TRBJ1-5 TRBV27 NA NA CASSFRGNQPQHF TGTGCCAGCTCATTTAGGGGAAATCAGCCCCAGCATTTT
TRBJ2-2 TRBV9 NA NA CASSLTGGGEGLFF TGTGCCAGCAGCCTGACTGGGGGGGGCGAAGGGCTGTTTTTT
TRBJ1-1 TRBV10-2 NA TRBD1 CASRGWGQANTEAFF TGCGCCAGCAGGGGGTGGGGACAGGCGAACACTGAAGCTTTCTTT
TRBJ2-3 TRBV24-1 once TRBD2 CATSETTSGGAVDTQYF TGTGCCACCAGTGAGACCACTAGCGGGGGGGCAGTGGATACGCAGTATTTT
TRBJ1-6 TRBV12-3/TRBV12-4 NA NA CASRPELSPLHF TGTGCCAGCAGGCCTGAGCTTTCACCCCTCCACTTT
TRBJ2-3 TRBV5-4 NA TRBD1 CASSLPGDRGTDTQYF TGTGCCAGCAGCTTACCGGGGGACAGGGGTACAGATACGCAGTATTTT
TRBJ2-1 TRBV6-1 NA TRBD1 CASSGFLGQGGDEQFF TGTGCCAGCAGTGGGTTCCTGGGACAGGGGGGAGATGAGCAGTTCTTC
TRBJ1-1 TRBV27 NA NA CASSFGGTMNTEAFF TGTGCCAGCAGTTTTGGAGGAACGATGAACACTGAAGCTTTCTTT
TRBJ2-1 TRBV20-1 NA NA CSASRSGNEQFF TGCAGTGCTAGTCGGTCGGGCAATGAGCAGTTCTTC
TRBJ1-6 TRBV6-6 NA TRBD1 CASRRDSQGNSPLHF TGTGCCAGCAGACGGGACAGCCAAGGCAATTCACCCCTCCACTTT
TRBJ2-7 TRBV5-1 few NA CATTWGDRLTYEQYF TGCGCCACCACTTGGGGGGACAGACTAACCTACGAGCAGTACTTC
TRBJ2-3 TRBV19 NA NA CASSKLATQSPSTDTQYF TGTGCCAGTAGTAAACTGGCTACACAGTCCCCTAGCACAGATACGCAGTATTTT
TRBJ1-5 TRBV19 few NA CASSIRTDTPQHF TGTGCCAGTAGTATCCGGACAGATACGCCCCAGCATTTT
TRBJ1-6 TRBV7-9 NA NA CASSIMSNSPLHF TGTGCCAGCAGCATTATGAGTAATTCACCCCTCCACTTT
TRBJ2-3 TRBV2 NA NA CASSAPAGGTDTQYF TGTGCCAGCAGTGCTCCGGCAGGGGGCACAGATACGCAGTATTTT
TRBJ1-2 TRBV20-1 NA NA CSAVRQAGYTF TGCAGTGCTGTTAGACAGGCTGGCTACACCTTC
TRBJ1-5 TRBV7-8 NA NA CASSWAGGLQNQPQHF TGTGCCAGCAGCTGGGCGGGGGGCCTACAGAATCAGCCCCAGCATTTT
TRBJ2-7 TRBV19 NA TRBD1 CASSIRTGGHEQYF TGTGCCAGTAGTATCAGGACAGGGGGCCACGAGCAGTACTTC
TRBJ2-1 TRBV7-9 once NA CASSLVPSSYNEQFF TGTGCCAGCAGCTTAGTTCCGAGCTCCTACAATGAGCAGTTCTTC
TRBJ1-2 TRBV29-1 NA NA CSVLPMGYTF TGCAGCGTTCTTCCTATGGGCTACACCTTC
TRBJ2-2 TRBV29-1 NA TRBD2 CSVRTSGGVLTGELFF TGCAGCGTCCGGACTAGCGGGGGGGTATTGACCGGGGAGCTGTTTTTT
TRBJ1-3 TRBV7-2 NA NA CASSPTPDSGNTIYF TGTGCCAGCAGCCCCACACCCGACTCAGGAAACACCATATATTTT
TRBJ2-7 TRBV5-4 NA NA CASSTPGFPYEQYF TGTGCCAGCAGCACACCCGGGTTTCCCTACGAGCAGTACTTC
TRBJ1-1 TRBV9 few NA CASSSSGLSGNTEAFF TGTGCCAGCAGCTCAAGCGGACTCTCCGGGAACACTGAAGCTTTCTTT
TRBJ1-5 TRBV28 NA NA CASRRPLSNQPQHF TGTGCCAGCAGGCGCCCGCTTAGCAATCAGCCCCAGCATTTT
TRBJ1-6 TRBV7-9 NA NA CASSSLPGENSPLHF TGTGCCAGCAGCAGCCTTCCAGGGGAAAATTCACCCCTCCACTTT